This entry describes one TCR beta chain. The CDR3 length is 15 residues. V gave up 5 bases and J gave up 7 bases; unmatched junction bases: 6. CDR1 is SGHTA and CDR2 is FQGNSA in the germline V gene. This sample is part of a study of blood T cell repertoires in COVID-19. Study background: T cells, B-cell-depleted T cells, or PBMCs provided the cDNA or gDNA that served as material.

Study members were between roughly 18 and 100 years old and lived in roughly 24 US regions. Assignment of participants to cohorts was predicated upon participant-reported clinical history. Method: immunoSEQ multiplex PCR; TCRdb's copy keeps in-frame clones and lacks some. The table has 150,000 or so clones, over 80% seen once. The specimen sequenced was PBMCs or T cells enriched from blood (not recorded which). This TCR was recovered from a man aged 70-80 years who had been exposed to COVID-19. This rearrangement joins TRBV7-2 to TRBJ1-6; 9 bases align to TRBD1. The CDR3 reads CASSATGGRNSPLHF. CDR3 in DNA: TGTGCCAGCAGCGCGACAGGGGGAAGGAATTCACCCCTCCACTTT. The entire variable domain, with the rest obtained from reference TRBV7-2 and TRBJ1-6, is as follows: GAGVSQSPSNKVTEKGKDVELRCDPISGHTALYWYRQSLGQGLEFLIYFQGNSAPDKSGLPSDRFSAERTGGSVSTLTIQRTQQEDSAVYLCASSATGGRNSPLHFGNGTRLTVT.